These T cell receptor beta chains were read from a single sample in a study of T cell repertoires in cytomegalovirus infection. TCRdb re-called the reads through MiXCR, storing one row per CDR3 protein. The data contain around 280,000 distinct CDR3 sequences, roughly 13% of them singletons. Sequences were obtained from PBMCs. Source of these receptors: a human donor in good health (CMV status not recorded). Some clones in this sample may be carry-over from other donors' samples. Each CDR3 is given with its conserved first and last residue. A D gene is named only where the DNA matches it firmly. The size entry is marked missing in some rows and otherwise reads once, few, many or a size class.

>NA|few|TRBV20-1|TRBJ1-1
CSVKGGNTEAFF
TGCAGTGTGAAGGGGGGGAACACTGAAGCTTTCTTT
>NA|NA|TRBV10-2|TRBJ1-6
CASSEGPSRLPLHF
TGCGCCAGCAGTGAAGGACCGTCCCGATTACCCCTCCACTTT
>NA|many|TRBV7-3|TRBJ2-1
CASSLTSGVGNNEQFF
TGTGCCAGCAGCTTAACGTCAGGTGTCGGCAACAATGAGCAGTTCTTC
>TRBD1|NA|TRBV20-1|TRBJ2-4
CSAPMTGSGNIQYF
TGCAGTGCTCCTATGACAGGGTCCGGAAACATTCAGTACTTC
>NA|many|TRBV7-2|TRBJ1-1
CASSPGRGSTEAFF
TGTGCCAGCAGCCCTGGGCGGGGGAGCACTGAAGCTTTCTTT
>NA|NA|TRBV6-7|TRBJ1-5
CANSFHQPQHF
TGTGCCAACAGTTTTCATCAGCCCCAGCATTTT
>NA|many|TRBV12-3/TRBV12-4|TRBJ1-2
CASSLQGNYGYTF
TGTGCCAGCAGCTTACAGGGAAACTATGGCTACACCTTC
>NA|many|TRBV6-5|TRBJ1-3
CASSYGGPGQGNTIYF
TGTGCCAGCAGTTACGGGGGGCCGGGGCAAGGAAACACCATATATTTT
>NA|NA|TRBV9|TRBJ1-2
CASSAPSGGVGYGYTF
TGTGCCAGCAGCGCGCCCAGTGGGGGGGTCGGCTATGGCTACACCTTC
>TRBD2|many|TRBV7-2|TRBJ2-1
CASSLPTSPRFF
TGTGCCAGCAGCTTACCGACTAGCCCCCGGTTCTTC
>TRBD1|few|TRBV6-5|TRBJ2-3
CASRSGQGFDTQYF
TGTGCCAGCAGGAGTGGACAGGGGTTTGATACGCAGTATTTT
>TRBD2|many|TRBV7-2|TRBJ2-5
CASSFRTSGRGEETQYF
TGTGCCAGCAGCTTCCGGACTAGCGGGAGAGGGGAAGAGACCCAGTACTTC
>TRBD1|NA|TRBV7-6|TRBJ1-1
CASSLAGTVLEAFF
TGTGCCAGCAGCTTAGCCGGGACAGTACTTGAAGCTTTCTTT
>TRBD1|few|TRBV14|TRBJ2-5
CASSPPSTGTTQYF
TGTGCCAGCAGCCCCCCCTCGACAGGGACGACCCAGTACTTC
>TRBD1|few|TRBV7-3|TRBJ1-6
CASSKGQASSPLHF
TGTGCCAGCAGCAAAGGACAGGCGAGTTCACCCCTCCACTTT
>TRBD2|many|TRBV6-2/TRBV6-3|TRBJ2-5
CASRERGNQETQYF
TGTGCCAGCCGGGAGCGGGGGAACCAAGAGACCCAGTACTTC
>TRBD1|NA|TRBV28|TRBJ1-2
CASSPGTGGETYTF
TGTGCCAGCAGTCCCGGGACAGGGGGTGAAACCTACACCTTC
>TRBD2|many|TRBV6-1|TRBJ2-5
CASSLDSSGKQETQYF
TGTGCCAGCAGTCTCGATTCTAGCGGGAAACAAGAGACCCAGTACTTC
>TRBD2|many|TRBV11-2|TRBJ2-3
CASSLRLAGGRDTQYF
TGTGCCAGCAGCTTACGGCTAGCGGGGGGAAGGGATACGCAGTATTTT
>NA|NA|TRBV29-1|TRBJ2-7
CSVEATRDEQYF
TGCAGCGTTGAGGCAACCCGGGACGAGCAGTACTTC
>NA|many|TRBV7-9|TRBJ2-1
CASSYGLTNNEQFF
TGTGCCAGCAGCTATGGACTTACTAACAATGAGCAGTTCTTC
>NA|NA|TRBV6-2/TRBV6-3|TRBJ1-2
CASSLTLAGGYGYTF
TGTGCCAGCAGCTTAACCCTGGCAGGCGGCTATGGCTACACCTTC
>NA|few|TRBV7-3|TRBJ1-1
CASSLRGADTEAFF
TGTGCCAGCAGCTTAAGGGGGGCCGACACTGAAGCTTTCTTT
>NA|many|TRBV7-8|TRBJ1-1
CASSLNRHTEAFF
TGTGCCAGCAGTTTGAATCGTCACACTGAAGCTTTCTTT
>NA|few|TRBV11-2|TRBJ2-2
CASIQMGAPAGELFF
TGTGCCAGCATCCAAATGGGGGCGCCAGCCGGGGAGCTGTTTTTT